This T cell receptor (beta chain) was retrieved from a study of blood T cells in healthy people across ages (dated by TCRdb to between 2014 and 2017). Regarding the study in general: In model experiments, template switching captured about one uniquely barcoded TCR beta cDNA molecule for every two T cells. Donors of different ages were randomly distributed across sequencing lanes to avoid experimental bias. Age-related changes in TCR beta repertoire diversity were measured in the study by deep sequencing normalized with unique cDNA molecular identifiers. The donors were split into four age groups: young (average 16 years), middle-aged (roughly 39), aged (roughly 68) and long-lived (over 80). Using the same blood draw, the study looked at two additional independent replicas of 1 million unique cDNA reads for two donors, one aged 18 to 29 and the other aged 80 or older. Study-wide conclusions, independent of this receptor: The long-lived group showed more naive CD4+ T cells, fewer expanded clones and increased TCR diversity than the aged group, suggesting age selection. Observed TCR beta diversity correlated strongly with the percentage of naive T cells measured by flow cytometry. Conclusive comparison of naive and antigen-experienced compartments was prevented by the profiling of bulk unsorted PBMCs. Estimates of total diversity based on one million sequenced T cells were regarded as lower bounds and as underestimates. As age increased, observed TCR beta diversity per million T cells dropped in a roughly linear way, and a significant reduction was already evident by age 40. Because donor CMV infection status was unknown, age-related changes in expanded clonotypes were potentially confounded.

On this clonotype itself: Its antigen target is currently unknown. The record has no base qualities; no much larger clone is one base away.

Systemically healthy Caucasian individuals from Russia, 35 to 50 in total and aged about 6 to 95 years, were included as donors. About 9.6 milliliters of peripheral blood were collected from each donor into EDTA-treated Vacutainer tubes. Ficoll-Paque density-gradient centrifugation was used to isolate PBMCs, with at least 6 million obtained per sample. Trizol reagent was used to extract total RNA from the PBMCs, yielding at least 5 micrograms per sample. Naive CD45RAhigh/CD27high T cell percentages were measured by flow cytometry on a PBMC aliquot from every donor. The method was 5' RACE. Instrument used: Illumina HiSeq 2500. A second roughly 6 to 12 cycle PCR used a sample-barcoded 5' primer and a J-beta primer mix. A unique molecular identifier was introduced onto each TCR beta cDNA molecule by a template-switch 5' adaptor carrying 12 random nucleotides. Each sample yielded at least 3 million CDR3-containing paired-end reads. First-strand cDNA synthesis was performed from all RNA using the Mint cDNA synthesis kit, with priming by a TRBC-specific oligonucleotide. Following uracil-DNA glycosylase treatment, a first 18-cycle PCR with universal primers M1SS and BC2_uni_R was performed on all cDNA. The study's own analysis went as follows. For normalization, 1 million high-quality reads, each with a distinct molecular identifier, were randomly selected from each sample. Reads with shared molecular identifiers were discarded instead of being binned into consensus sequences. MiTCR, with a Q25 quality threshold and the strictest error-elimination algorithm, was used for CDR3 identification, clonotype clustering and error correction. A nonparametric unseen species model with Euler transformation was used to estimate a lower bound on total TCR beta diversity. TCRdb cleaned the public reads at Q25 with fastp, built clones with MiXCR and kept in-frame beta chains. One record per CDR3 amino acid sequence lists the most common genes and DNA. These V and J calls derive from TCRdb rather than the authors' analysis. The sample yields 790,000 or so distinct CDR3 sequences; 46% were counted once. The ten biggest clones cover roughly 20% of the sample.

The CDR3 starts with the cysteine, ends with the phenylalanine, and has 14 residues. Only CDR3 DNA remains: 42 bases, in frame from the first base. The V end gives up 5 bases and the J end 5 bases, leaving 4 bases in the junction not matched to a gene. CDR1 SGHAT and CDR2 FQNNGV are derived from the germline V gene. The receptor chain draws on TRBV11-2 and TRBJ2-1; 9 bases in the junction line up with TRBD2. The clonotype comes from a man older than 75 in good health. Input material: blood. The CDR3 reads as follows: CASSRAGGNNEQFF. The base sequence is TGTGCCAGCAGCCGAGCGGGAGGAAACAATGAGCAGTTCTTC.